These 11 T cell receptor beta chains were sequenced from one sample in a study of beta chain features in type 1 diabetes. These receptors are not linked to any known antigen. Expressed TCRB transcripts got sequenced, as all isolated RNA was reverse transcribed. Clones were read by immunoSEQ multiplex PCR, and TCRdb kept only the in-frame ones, dropping some. The repertoire holds approximately 260,000 clones, with over 20% as singletons. Notes on the study in general: Shortening of TCRB CDR3s, moderate but significant, appeared in all four CD4+ subsets of Type 1 diabetes patients.

What was sequenced was naive CD4+ T cells from blood. These receptors all come from a woman between 40 and 55 years old with type 1 diabetes.

The V gene is TRBV9, the J gene TRBJ2-1; 9 nucleotides agree with TRBD1. Germline values: CDR1 SGDLS, CDR2 YYNGEE. The ends lost 0 bases at V and 4 bases at J; junction bases unmatched: 8. This CDR3 is 17 amino acids long. Written as DNA, the CDR3 is TGTGCCAGCAGCGTAGATCTACAGGGGGCTGATTACAATGAGCAGTTCTTC. It encodes CASSVDLQGADYNEQFF.

The chain carries TRBV5-1 and TRBJ2-5; 7 bases align to TRBD1. This CDR3 region has 15 residues. Germline trimming cut 4 bases from V and 5 bases from J; bases unmatched to any gene: 11. Looked up from germline, CDR1 is SGHRS and CDR2 is YFSETQ. The CDR3 protein is CASSLKGPGQETQYF. The CDR3 DNA is TGCGCCAGCAGCCTGAAAGGGCCGGGACAGGAGACCCAGTACTTC.

The rearrangement links TRBV7-9 to TRBJ2-3; TRBD1 aligns across 8 bases. Germline V gives CDR1 SEHNR, CDR2 FQNEAQ (reference sequence). The CDR3 runs to 15 residues. After removal of 5 bases from V and 3 bases from J, the junction contained 7 bases not matched to a gene. The CDR3 is CASSARDRRTDTQYF. The CDR3 DNA reads TGTGCCAGCAGCGCCCGGGACAGGAGGACAGATACGCAGTATTTT.

DNA for the CDR3: TGCAGCGTCGTACTACAGGGTAAGATCACTGAAGCTTTCTTT. Translated: CSVVLQGKITEAFF. The gene calls are TRBV29-1 and TRBJ1-1; D possibly corresponds to TRBD1 (6 bases). The CDR3 consists of 14 residues. Per the germline V gene, CDR1 is SQVTM and CDR2 is ANQGSEA. Between the trimmed V and J ends, which lost 6 bases and 4 bases, there was a span of 18 bases.

This chain joins TRBV4-3 and TRBJ1-1; 10 bases line up with TRBD1. V dropped 1 base and J dropped 4; count of bases not matched to a gene: 6. The germline gives CDR1 LGHNA, CDR2 YSLEER. The CDR3 length is 16 residues. CDR3 nucleotide sequence: TGCGCCAGCAGCCAAGGACAGGGGGCGTTGGGCACTGAAGCTTTCTTT. This codes for CASSQGQGALGTEAFF.

This sequence joins TRBV4-3 and TRBJ2-3, with TRBD2 identical over 7 bases. The CDR3 is 16 residues long. After removal of 1 base from V and 4 bases from J, the junction contained 8 bases not matched to a gene. Germline CDR1 reads LGHNA; CDR2 reads YSLEER. The CDR3 DNA reads TGCGCCAGCAGCCAAGTGTCGGGAGGAAAGGCAGATACGCAGTATTTT. This translates into CASSQVSGGKADTQYF.

This clone was seen a handful of times. The chain couples TRBV7-2 to TRBJ2-3; D remains ambiguous. The V gene's germline CDR1 is SGHTA and CDR2 FQGNSA. Trimming removed 10 bases at V and 2 bases at J, with 10 bases between. The CDR3 length is 12 residues. Here the CDR3 reads CAISHYTDTQYF. CDR3 DNA: TGTGCCATTTCCCACTACACAGATACGCAGTATTTT.

V and J are TRBV7-2 and TRBJ2-7, with TRBD2 matching over 8 bases. With 3 bases clipped from V and 5 bases from J, the junction kept 6 bases outside the gene matches. The CDR3 spans 14 residues. The germline V gene has CDR1 SGHTA and CDR2 FQGNSA. Here the CDR3 DNA reads TGTGCCAGCAGCTTGGGGACTAGAAGAAACGAGCAGTACTTC. It is translated as CASSLGTRRNEQYF. The whole variable domain, filled in from reference TRBV7-2 and TRBJ2-7, reads GAGVSQSPSNKVTEKGKDVELRCDPISGHTALYWYRQSLGQGLEFLIYFQGNSAPDKSGLPSDRFSAERTGGSVSTLTIQRTQQEDSAVYLCASSLGTRRNEQYFGPGTRLTVT.

The J gene is TRBJ2-7, the V gene TRBV30; the D is unclear. The CDR3 loop spans 14 amino acids. Trimming cost V 4 bases and J 1 base, with 14 bases left between them. In germline, CDR1 is GTSNPN, CDR2 SVGIG (reference sequence). CDR3 region: CAWNRRSRSYEQYF. The DNA for the CDR3 is TGTGCCTGGAACCGCCGGTCCCGGTCCTACGAGCAGTACTTC.

This clone has a handful of counts. The chain's CDR3 is CASIRGYSNQPQHF. As DNA, the CDR3 is TGTGCCAGCATCCGGGGTTATAGCAATCAGCCCCAGCATTTT. The chain joins TRBV28 to TRBJ1-5; D unresolved. Looked up from germline, CDR1 is MDHEN and CDR2 is SYDVKM. Trimming removed 7 bases from V and 0 bases from J, with 10 bases in between. CDR3 size: 14 residues.

The J gene is TRBJ2-5, the V gene TRBV5-4, with D perhaps TRBD1 (6 bases). In germline, CDR1 is SGHNT, CDR2 YYREEE (reference sequence). V shed 4 bases and J shed 4 bases, with 11 bases lying between them. This CDR3 region has 13 residues. CDR3: CASSVYRVETQYF. For the CDR3, the DNA is TGTGCCAGCAGCGTCTACAGGGTAGAGACCCAGTACTTC.